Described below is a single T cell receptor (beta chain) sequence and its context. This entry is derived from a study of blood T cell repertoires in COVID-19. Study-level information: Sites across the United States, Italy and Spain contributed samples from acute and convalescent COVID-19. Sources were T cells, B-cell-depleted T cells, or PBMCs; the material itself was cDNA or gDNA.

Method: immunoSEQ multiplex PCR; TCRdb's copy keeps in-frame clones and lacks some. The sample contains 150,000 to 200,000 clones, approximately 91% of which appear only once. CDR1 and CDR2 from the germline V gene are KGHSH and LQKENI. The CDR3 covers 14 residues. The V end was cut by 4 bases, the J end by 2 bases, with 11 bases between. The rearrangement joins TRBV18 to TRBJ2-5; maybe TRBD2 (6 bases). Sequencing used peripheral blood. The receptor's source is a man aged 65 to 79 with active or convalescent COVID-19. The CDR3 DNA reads TGTGCCAGCTCACTTGCGGGGAGGCAAGAGACCCAGTACTTC. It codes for CASSLAGRQETQYF.